This T cell receptor beta chain was found in a study of glioma-infiltrating T cells after dendritic cell vaccination listed by TCRdb under 2016. General notes on the study: The cohort comprised around 15 glioblastoma patients from Phase I and II dendritic cell vaccination trials, 9 newly diagnosed and 6 with recurrent disease. Between the early 2000s and the early 2010s, the patients were given dendritic cell vaccination pulsed with autologous tumor lysate. To make the vaccine, monocyte-derived dendritic cells were cultured for less than nine days with IL-4 and GM-CSF and then pulsed overnight with autologous tumor lysate. Three intradermal dendritic cell vaccine injections were administered to patients at biweekly intervals in the arm below the axilla. In glioblastoma patients vaccinated with dendritic cells, deep sequencing of TCR beta CDR3 regions served to measure the amount of tumor-infiltrating lymphocytes and to compare repertoires between tumor and blood. Survival after dendritic cell vaccination was correlated with TCR sequencing metrics such as TIL content and the overlap between tumor and blood repertoires. Results and caveats for the whole study, not just this receptor: The cohort was small and heterogeneous, and full blood and tumor sets were available for few patients, with initial-recurrent tumor pairs available for even fewer patients. Higher estimated pretreatment TIL content predicted longer time to progression and overall survival after dendritic cell vaccination. The response model built on TCR overlap across three groups was characterized as speculative, with prospective validation still needed. TCR clonality showed no direct relationship with survival, which suggests that a diverse polyclonal response may matter.

The V end gives up 4 bases and the J end 4 bases, leaving 14 bases in the junction not matched to a gene. Reading the germline V gene (reference sequence) gives CDR1 LNHDA and CDR2 SQIVND. Including cysteine and phenylalanine, the CDR3 has 17 amino acids. Of all the DNA, just the CDR3 is kept, 51 bases in frame from base 1. With regard to this clone: Its antigen has not been determined. No base-level quality is on record; no much larger clone is a single base apart.

Using the immunoSEQ assay, TCRB CDR3 regions were amplified from about 1.9 micrograms of genomic DNA, or from all available DNA when less than that was on hand. The multiplex PCR relied on 60 forward primers for TCR V beta segments and 13 reverse primers for J beta segments. To estimate the number of reads per starting template, synthetic control templates were added to each sample at limiting dilution. Sequencing produced 87 bp reads on the Illumina HiSeq System. As for how the authors treated the data: PCR and sequencing errors were removed by a nearest neighbor algorithm that merged closely related sequences. TCR overlap was defined as the percentage of unique tumor TCR beta sequences that were also found in the peripheral blood of the same patient. TCRdb limited this immuneACCESS table to in-frame rearrangements with V and J called. A share of clones is missing; checked studies link under half to unresolved V genes, and the rest is unexplained. V, J and clone size are taken as reported in that table, and D and trimming were inferred from the DNA itself. This sample comprises 90,000 to 100,000 clones, over 60% of them detected only once. Over 5% of the sample lies in the top ten.

Selection of patients required sufficient residual fresh-frozen tumor tissue and over two years of available survival data. None of the glioblastoma patients carried an isocitrate dehydrogenase mutation, although molecular status otherwise varied. PBMC were collected before vaccination, two weeks after the third vaccination, and at tumor progression if progression occurred. Genomic DNA was extracted with the Qiagen DNeasy Blood extraction Kit. The sample in question was blood, obtained before dendritic cell vaccination. The sequence joins TRBV19 to TRBJ1-2; a stretch of 8 junction bases matches TRBD1. This TCR was sampled from a human donor with glioblastoma. The CDR3 region: CASSTPIGQGFSYGYTF. Read as DNA, the sequence is TGTGCCAGTAGTACCCCGATCGGACAGGGTTTTAGCTATGGCTACACCTTC. Beyond the CDR3, the reference TRBV19 and TRBJ1-2 genes provide the residues; the full variable domain reads: DGGITQSPKYLFRKEGQNVTLSCEQNLNHDAMYWYRQDPGQGLRLIYYSQIVNDFQKGDIAEGYSVSREKKESFPLTVTSAQKNPTAFYLCASSTPIGQGFSYGYTFGSGTRLTVV.